Below are 8 T cell receptor beta chains sequenced from a single sample in a study of blood T cell repertoires in COVID-19. Here immunoSEQ multiplex PCR was the method, and the copy in TCRdb shows in-frame clones only, minus some. The sample shows some 260,000 clones, approximately 89% of them seen only once. The sequencing sample was made of peripheral blood. These receptors all stem from a woman in her seventies with COVID-19, enrolled during active disease.

V and J are TRBV9 and TRBJ2-4, with 10 bases identical to TRBD2. CDR3 length: 15 residues. Per germline, CDR1 SGDLS and CDR2 YYNGEE. The V segment lost 0 bases and the J segment 9 bases; nucleotides outside the gene matches: 6. CDR3: CASSVEDWTSGIQYF. The CDR3 coding sequence is TGTGCCAGCAGCGTAGAAGATTGGACTAGCGGCATTCAGTACTTC.

This chain connects TRBV12-3 or TRBV12-4 to TRBJ1-5; the D gene is possibly TRBD1 (5 bases). V lost 5 bases, J lost 9 bases, and 8 bases lay in between. The CDR3 is 11 amino acids. This CDR3 is CASSRQGPQHF. The CDR3, as DNA: TGTGCCAGCAGTCGCCAGGGGCCCCAGCATTTT.

The chain is built from TRBV3-1 (or the pseudogene TRBV3-2) and TRBJ2-3, with D perhaps matching TRBD2 (6 bases). Trimming pared 0 bases from V and 6 bases from J, leaving 16 bases between. Germline CDR1 LGHDT, CDR2 YNNKEL (reference sequence). The CDR3 is 16 residues long. The CDR3 DNA sequence: TGTGCCAGCAGCCAAGATTGGGCGGGACCCCAGGATACGCAGTATTTT. Its protein is CASSQDWAGPQDTQYF.

The rearrangement joins TRBV3-1 (or the pseudogene TRBV3-2) to TRBJ1-1; perhaps TRBD1 as D (5 bases). V was shortened by 3 bases and J by 10 bases, with 15 bases between the two germline ends. This CDR3 spans 13 amino acids. Per germline, CDR1 LGHDT and CDR2 YNNKEL (reference sequence). The CDR3 loop reads CASSQQGPLVAFF. The CDR3 DNA reads as TGTGCCAGCAGCCAGCAGGGCCCCCTTGTAGCTTTCTTT.

The chain carries TRBV28 and TRBJ1-3; 8 bases match TRBD1. CDR1 MDHEN and CDR2 SYDVKM come from the germline V gene. The V segment lost 8 bases and the J segment 1 base; nucleotides outside the gene matches: 7. This CDR3 comprises 15 residues. The CDR3 bases are TGTGCCAGCGATAATCAGGGGGCATCTGGAAACACCATATATTTT. Translated, it gives CASDNQGASGNTIYF. Drawing the rest from reference TRBV28 and TRBJ1-3, the complete variable domain is DVKVTQSSRYLVKRTGEKVFLECVQDMDHENMFWYRQDPGLGLRLIYFSYDVKMKEKGDIPEGYSVSREKKERFSLILESASTNQTSMYLCASDNQGASGNTIYFGEGSWLTVV.

The rearrangement links TRBV7-2 to TRBJ1-5; 8 positions agree with TRBD1. The V segment lost 4 bases and the J segment 10 bases; nucleotides outside the gene matches: 9. Germline V gene sequence: CDR1 SGHTA, CDR2 FQGNSA. The CDR3 extends over 14 amino acids. The CDR3: CASSSGQGGGPQHF. In DNA form, the CDR3 reads TGTGCCAGCAGCTCAGGACAGGGAGGAGGACCCCAGCATTTT.

V and J are TRBV28 and TRBJ1-1, with D possibly being TRBD1 (5 bases). There are 14 residues in the CDR3. Deletions cut 4 bases from V and 5 bases from J, with 14 bases between. CDR1 is MDHEN and CDR2 is SYDVKM in the germline V gene. CDR3 amino acids: CASSSQGVITEAFF. The CDR3, as DNA: TGTGCCAGCAGTTCGCAGGGTGTGATTACTGAAGCTTTCTTT. Drawing the rest from reference TRBV28 and TRBJ1-1, the complete variable domain is DVKVTQSSRYLVKRTGEKVFLECVQDMDHENMFWYRQDPGLGLRLIYFSYDVKMKEKGDIPEGYSVSREKKERFSLILESASTNQTSMYLCASSSQGVITEAFFGQGTRLTVV.

The chain couples TRBV5-1 to TRBJ1-2, with D possibly being TRBD1 (5 bases). Looked up from germline, CDR1 is SGHRS and CDR2 is YFSETQ. The germline V and J ends were trimmed by 0 bases and 0 bases, with 6 bases remaining between them. The CDR3 has 14 residues. The CDR3 sequence: CASSLDRPNYGYTF. Written as DNA, the CDR3 is TGCGCCAGCAGCTTGGACAGGCCTAACTATGGCTACACCTTC.